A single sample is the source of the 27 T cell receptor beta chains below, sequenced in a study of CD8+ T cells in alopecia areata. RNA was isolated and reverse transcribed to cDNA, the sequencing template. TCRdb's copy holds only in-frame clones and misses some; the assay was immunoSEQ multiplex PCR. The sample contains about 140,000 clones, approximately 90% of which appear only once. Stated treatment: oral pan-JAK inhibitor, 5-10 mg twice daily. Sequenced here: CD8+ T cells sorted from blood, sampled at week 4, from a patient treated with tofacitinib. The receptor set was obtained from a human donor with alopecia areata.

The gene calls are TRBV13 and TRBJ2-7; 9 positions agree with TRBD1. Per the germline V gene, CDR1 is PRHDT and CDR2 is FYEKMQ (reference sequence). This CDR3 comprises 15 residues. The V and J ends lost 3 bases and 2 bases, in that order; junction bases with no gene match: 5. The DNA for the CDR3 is TGTGCCAGCAGCTTCCGGACAGGGGTGGCCTACGAGCAGTACTTC. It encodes CASSFRTGVAYEQYF.

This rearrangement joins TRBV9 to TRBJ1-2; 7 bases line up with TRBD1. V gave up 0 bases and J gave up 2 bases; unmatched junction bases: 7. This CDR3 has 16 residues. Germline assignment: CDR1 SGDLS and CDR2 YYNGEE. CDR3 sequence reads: CASSVAETGRNYGYTF. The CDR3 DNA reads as TGTGCCAGCAGCGTAGCTGAGACAGGGAGGAACTATGGCTACACCTTC. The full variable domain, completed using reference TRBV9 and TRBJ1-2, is DSGVTQTPKHLITATGQRVTLRCSPRSGDLSVYWYQQSLDQGLQFLIQYYNGEERAKGNILERFSAQQFPDLHSELNLSSLELGDSALYFCASSVAETGRNYGYTFGSGTRLTVV.

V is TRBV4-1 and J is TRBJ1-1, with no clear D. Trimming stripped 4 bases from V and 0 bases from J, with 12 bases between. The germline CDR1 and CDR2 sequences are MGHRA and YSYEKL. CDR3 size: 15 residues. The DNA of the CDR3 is TGCGCCAGCAGCCCCGGACCGAGTATGAACACTGAAGCTTTCTTT. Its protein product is CASSPGPSMNTEAFF.

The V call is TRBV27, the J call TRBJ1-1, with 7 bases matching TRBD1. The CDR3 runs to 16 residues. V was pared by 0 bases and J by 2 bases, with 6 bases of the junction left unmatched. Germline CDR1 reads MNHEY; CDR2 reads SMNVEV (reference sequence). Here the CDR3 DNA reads TGTGCCAGCAGTTTATCGAATTGGGACAGAAACACTGAAGCTTTCTTT. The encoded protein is CASSLSNWDRNTEAFF.

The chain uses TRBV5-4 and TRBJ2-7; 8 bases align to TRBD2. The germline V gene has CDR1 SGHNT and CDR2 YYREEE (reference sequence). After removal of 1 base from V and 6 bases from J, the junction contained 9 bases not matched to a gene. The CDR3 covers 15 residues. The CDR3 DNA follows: TGTGCCAGCAGCTTGTTTGCGGGGGGCGCGGGCGAGCAGTACTTC. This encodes CASSLFAGGAGEQYF.

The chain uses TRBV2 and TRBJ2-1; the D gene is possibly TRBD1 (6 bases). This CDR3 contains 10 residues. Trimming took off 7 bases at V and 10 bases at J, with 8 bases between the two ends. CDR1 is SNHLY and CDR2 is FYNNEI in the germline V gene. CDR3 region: CASTGTEQFF. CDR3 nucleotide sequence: TGTGCCAGCACCGGGACAGAGCAGTTCTTC.

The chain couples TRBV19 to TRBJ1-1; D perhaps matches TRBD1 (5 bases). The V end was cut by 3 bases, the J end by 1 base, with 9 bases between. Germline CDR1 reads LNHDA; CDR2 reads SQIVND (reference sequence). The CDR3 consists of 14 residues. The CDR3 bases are TGTGCCAGTAGTATCAGCGGGGCGAACACTGAAGCTTTCTTT. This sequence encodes CASSISGANTEAFF. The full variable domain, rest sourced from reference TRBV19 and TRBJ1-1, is DGGITQSPKYLFRKEGQNVTLSCEQNLNHDAMYWYRQDPGQGLRLIYYSQIVNDFQKGDIAEGYSVSREKKESFPLTVTSAQKNPTAFYLCASSISGANTEAFFGQGTRLTVV.

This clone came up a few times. The CDR3 nucleotides are TGTGCCACCAGCTCCCGCGTCCGGGACAGGGACATGCATGAGCAGTTCTTC. It codes for CATSSRVRDRDMHEQFF. This sequence joins TRBV15 and TRBJ2-1; TRBD1 aligns across 9 bases. Germline-derived CDR1 and CDR2 are LNHNV and YYDKDF (reference sequence). The J segment lost 8 bases and the V segment lost 5 bases, leaving 16 bases of the junction unmatched. This CDR3 spans 17 amino acids. Combining the CDR3 with reference TRBV15 and TRBJ2-1 gives the whole variable domain DAMVIQNPRYQVTQFGKPVTLSCSQTLNHNVMYWYQQKSSQAPKLLFHYYDKDFNNEADTPDNFQSRRPNTSFCFLDIRSPGLGDTAMYLCATSSRVRDRDMHEQFFGPGTRLTVL.

The CDR3 region has the DNA TGTGCCAGCAGTGAACAGGCAGAAGCTTTCTTT. Translation gives CASSEQAEAFF. The V call is TRBV2, the J call TRBJ1-1, with unresolved D. Trimming removed 2 bases at V and 8 bases at J, with 6 bases between. In germline, CDR1 is SNHLY, CDR2 FYNNEI. The CDR3 length is 11 residues.

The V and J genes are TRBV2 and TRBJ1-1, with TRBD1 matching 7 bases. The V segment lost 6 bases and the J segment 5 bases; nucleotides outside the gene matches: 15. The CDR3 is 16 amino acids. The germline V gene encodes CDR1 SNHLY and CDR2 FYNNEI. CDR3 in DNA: TGTGCCAGCAGCCTTTCCCTTGGACAGGCGAGGACTGAAGCTTTCTTT. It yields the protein CASSLSLGQARTEAFF.

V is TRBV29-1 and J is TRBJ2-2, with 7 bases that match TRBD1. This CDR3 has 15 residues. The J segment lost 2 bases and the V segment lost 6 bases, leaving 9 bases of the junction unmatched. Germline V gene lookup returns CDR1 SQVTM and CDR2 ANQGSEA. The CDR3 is CSVILGQVNTGELFF. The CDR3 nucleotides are TGCAGCGTGATACTCGGACAGGTCAACACCGGGGAGCTGTTTTTT.

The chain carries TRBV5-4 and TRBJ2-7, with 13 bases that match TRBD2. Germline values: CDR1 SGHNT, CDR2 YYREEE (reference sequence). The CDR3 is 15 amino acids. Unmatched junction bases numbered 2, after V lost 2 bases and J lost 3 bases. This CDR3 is CASSFRTSGGYEQYF. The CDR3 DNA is TGTGCCAGCAGCTTCCGGACTAGCGGGGGCTACGAGCAGTACTTC. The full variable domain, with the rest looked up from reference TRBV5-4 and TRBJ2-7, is ETGVTQSPTHLIKTRGQQVTLRCSSQSGHNTVSWYQQALGQGPQFIFQYYREEENGRGNFPPRFSGLQFPNYSSELNVNALELDDSALYLCASSFRTSGGYEQYFGPGTRLTVT.

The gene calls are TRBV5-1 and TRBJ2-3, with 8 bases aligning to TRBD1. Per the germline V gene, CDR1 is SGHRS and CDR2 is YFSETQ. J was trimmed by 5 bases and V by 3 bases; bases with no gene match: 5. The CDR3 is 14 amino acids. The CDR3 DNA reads TGCGCCAGCAGCTCCGGACAGGGTGGAGATACGCAGTATTTT. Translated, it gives CASSSGQGGDTQYF.

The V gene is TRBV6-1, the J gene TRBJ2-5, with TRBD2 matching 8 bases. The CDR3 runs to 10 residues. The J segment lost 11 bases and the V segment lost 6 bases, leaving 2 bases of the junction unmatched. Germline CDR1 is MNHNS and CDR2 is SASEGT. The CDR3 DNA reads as TGTGCCAGCAGCAGCGGGAGACAGTACTTC. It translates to CASSSGRQYF.

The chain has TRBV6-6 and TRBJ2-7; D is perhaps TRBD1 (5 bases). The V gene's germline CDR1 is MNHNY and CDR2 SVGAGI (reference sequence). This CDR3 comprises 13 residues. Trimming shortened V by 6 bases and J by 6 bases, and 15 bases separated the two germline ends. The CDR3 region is CASRPTRVGEQYF. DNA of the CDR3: TGTGCCAGCAGGCCAACCAGGGTAGGCGAGCAGTACTTC.

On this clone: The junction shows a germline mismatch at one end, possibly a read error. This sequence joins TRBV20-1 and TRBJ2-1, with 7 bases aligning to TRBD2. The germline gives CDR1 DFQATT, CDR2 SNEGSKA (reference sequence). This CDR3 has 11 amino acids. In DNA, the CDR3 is TGCAGTGCTGGAGAACTAGCGGAGCAGTTCTTC. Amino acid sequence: CSAGELAEQFF.

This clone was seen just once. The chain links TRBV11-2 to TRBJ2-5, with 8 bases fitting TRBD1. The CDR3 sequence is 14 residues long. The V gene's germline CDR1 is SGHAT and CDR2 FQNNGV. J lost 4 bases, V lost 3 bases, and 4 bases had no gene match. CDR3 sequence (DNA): TGTGCCAGCAGCTTCCCCGGACAGGGAGAGACCCAGTACTTC. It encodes CASSFPGQGETQYF.

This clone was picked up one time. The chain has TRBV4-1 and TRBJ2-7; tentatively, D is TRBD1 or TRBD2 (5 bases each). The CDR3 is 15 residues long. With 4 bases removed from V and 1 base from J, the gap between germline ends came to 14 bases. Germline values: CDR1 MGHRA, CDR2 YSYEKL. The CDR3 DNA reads TGCGCCAGCAGCCGCAGTCCCGAGGGGTCCTACGAGCAGTACTTC. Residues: CASSRSPEGSYEQYF.

CDR3 residues: CASSIGTGTEQYF. For the CDR3, the DNA is TGTGCCAGCAGCATCGGGACAGGGACCGAGCAGTACTTC. V and J are TRBV6-5 and TRBJ2-7; 9 bases are shared with TRBD1. The CDR3 is 13 residues long. The ends lost 6 bases at V and 6 bases at J; junction bases unmatched: 6. Germline-derived CDR1 and CDR2 are MNHEY and SVGAGI.

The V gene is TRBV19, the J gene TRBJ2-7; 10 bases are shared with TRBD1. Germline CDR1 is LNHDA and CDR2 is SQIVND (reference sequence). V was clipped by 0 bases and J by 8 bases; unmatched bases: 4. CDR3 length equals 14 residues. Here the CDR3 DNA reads TGTGCCAGTAGTATAGACGGGACAGGGGATAAGCAGTACTTC. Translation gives CASSIDGTGDKQYF.

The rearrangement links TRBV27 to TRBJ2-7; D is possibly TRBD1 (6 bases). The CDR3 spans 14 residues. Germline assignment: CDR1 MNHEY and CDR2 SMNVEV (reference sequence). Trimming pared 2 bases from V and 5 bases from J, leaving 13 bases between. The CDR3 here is CASSLNRVLDEQYF. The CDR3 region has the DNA TGTGCCAGCAGTTTAAACAGGGTATTAGACGAGCAGTACTTC.

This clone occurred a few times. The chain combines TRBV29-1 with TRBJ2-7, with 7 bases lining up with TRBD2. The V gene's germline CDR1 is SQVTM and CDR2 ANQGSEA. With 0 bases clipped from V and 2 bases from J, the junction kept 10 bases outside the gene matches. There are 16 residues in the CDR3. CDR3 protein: CSVEDRSSGTPYEQYF. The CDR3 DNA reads TGCAGCGTTGAAGATCGTTCTAGCGGAACCCCCTACGAGCAGTACTTC.

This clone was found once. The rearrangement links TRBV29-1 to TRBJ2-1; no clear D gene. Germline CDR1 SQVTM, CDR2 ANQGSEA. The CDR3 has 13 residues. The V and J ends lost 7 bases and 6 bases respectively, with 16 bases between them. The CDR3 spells CSARPVTANEQFF. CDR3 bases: TGCAGCGCCCGCCCGGTAACCGCCAATGAGCAGTTCTTC.

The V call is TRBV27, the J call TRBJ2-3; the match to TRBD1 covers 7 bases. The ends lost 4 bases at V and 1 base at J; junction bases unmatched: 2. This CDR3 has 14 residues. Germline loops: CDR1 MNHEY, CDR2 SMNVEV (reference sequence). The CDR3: CASSYRGRTDTQYF. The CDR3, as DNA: TGTGCCAGCAGTTACAGGGGCCGCACAGATACGCAGTATTTT.

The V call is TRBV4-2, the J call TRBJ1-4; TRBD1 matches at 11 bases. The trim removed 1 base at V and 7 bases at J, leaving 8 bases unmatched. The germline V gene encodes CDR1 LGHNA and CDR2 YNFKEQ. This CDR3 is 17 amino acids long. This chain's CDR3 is CASSQVGQGARSEKLFF. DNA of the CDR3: TGTGCCAGCAGCCAAGTCGGACAGGGGGCGAGGAGTGAAAAACTGTTTTTT.

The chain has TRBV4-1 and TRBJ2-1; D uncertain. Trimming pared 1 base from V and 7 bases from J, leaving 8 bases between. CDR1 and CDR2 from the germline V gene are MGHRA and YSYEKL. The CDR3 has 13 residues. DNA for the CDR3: TGCGCCAGCAGCCAAGGTACGGCGAATGAGCAGTTCTTC. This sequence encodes CASSQGTANEQFF.

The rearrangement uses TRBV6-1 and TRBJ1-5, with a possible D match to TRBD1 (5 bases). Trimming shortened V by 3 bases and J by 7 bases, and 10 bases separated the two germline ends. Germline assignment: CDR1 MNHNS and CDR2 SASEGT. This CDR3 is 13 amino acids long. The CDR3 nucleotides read TGTGCCAGCAGTGAGATGGGGGAGCAGCCCCAGCATTTT. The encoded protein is CASSEMGEQPQHF.